This TCR beta chain emerged from a study of OX40 agonist ivuxolimab in advanced cancers. Method: immunoSEQ multiplex PCR; TCRdb's copy keeps in-frame clones and lacks some. The data hold fewer than 25,000 clones, with roughly 85% observed a single time. Findings and caveats of the study: At 0.1 to 3.0 mg/kg and by week 6, CD4+ and CD8+ T cells in the blood had expanded clonally. On average, CD8+ T cells showed a greater number of expanded clones than CD4+. The antigen specificity of the peripheral T cells (those that were expanded) was not determined.

As to this clone: Its antigen is unidentified.

The CDR3 has 12 residues. Trimming stripped 8 bases from V and 4 bases from J, with 15 bases between. CDR1 and CDR2 from the germline V gene are SQVTM and ANQGSEA. V is TRBV29-1 and J is TRBJ2-7; no reliable D call. The clonotype comes from an adult with an advanced solid tumor such as melanoma, head and neck, liver or kidney cancer. The input for sequencing was CD4+ or CD8+ T cells sorted from blood, taken in a trial of the OX40 agonist ivuxolimab. The CDR3 nucleotides read TGCAGCATACGACGGACGGAATACGAGCAGTACTTC. Amino acids: CSIRRTEYEQYF.